These 5 T cell receptor beta chains originate from one sample sequenced in a study of CD8+ T cells in alopecia areata (dated by TCRdb to the late 2010s). Library construction relied on the immunoSEQ multiplex PCR assay. RNA was extracted from all samples and reverse transcribed into cDNA as template for TCR sequencing. TCRdb retrieved this table from immuneACCESS and kept in-frame rearrangements only. Not all clones are present; in checked studies, unresolved V genes account for under half, and no reason is known for the remainder. Across this sample there are roughly 150,000 clones, with around 55% seen only once. Of the sample, approximately 19% is held by the ten largest clones. The sample's time point, from its label and the paper: baseline before oral tofacitinib. The sequences come from CD8+ T cells sorted from blood, collected at week 0. Receptors originate from a human donor with alopecia areata.

V and J are TRBV2 and TRBJ2-5, with no clear D. Germline loops: CDR1 SNHLY, CDR2 FYNNEI. V lost 5 bases and J lost 7, with 26 bases in between. The CDR3 has 17 residues. CDR3 nucleotide sequence: TGTGCCAGCAGTCTCCAAGGCACAGACGGATATGCAGGGACCCAGTACTTC. Translating it yields CASSLQGTDGYAGTQYF.

The table lists this clone with a count of one. The rearrangement uses TRBV29-1 and TRBJ2-3; D perhaps matches TRBD1 (6 bases). The ends were cut back, 5 bases at V and 6 bases at J, with 15 bases in the middle. This CDR3 has 13 residues. Per germline, CDR1 SQVTM and CDR2 ANQGSEA. In DNA, the CDR3 is TGCAGCGTTCCGGGACACCCTTTGGATACGCAGTATTTT. Protein sequence: CSVPGHPLDTQYF.

CDR3 sequence (DNA): TGTGCCAGCAGTGAAGAGGCGGGGGGACCGAACATTCAGTACTTC. It codes for CASSEEAGGPNIQYF. The chain is built from TRBV2 and TRBJ2-4; 8 nucleotides agree with TRBD2. The J segment lost 7 bases and the V segment lost 1 base, leaving 6 bases of the junction unmatched. The CDR3 runs 15 residues. Germline lookup yields CDR1 SNHLY and CDR2 FYNNEI.

The rearrangement links TRBV4-3 to TRBJ2-3, with D uncertain. Trimming pared 1 base from V and 6 bases from J, leaving 11 bases between. Germline loops: CDR1 LGHNA, CDR2 YSLEER. This CDR3 region has 14 residues. CDR3 sequence reads: CASSQVAGSDTQYF. CDR3 DNA: TGCGCCAGCAGCCAAGTGGCTGGTAGTGATACGCAGTATTTT.

This chain uses TRBV13 with TRBJ1-2, with 7 bases that match TRBD1. The J segment lost 6 bases and the V segment lost 4 bases, leaving 8 bases of the junction unmatched. The CDR3 sequence is 14 residues long. Germline V lookup: CDR1 PRHDT, CDR2 FYEKMQ (reference sequence). In DNA form, the CDR3 reads TGTGCCAGCAGCTCCCTGACAGGGAGTAATGGCTACACCTTC. Its translation: CASSSLTGSNGYTF.